The rows below give T cell receptor beta chains drawn from one sample of a study of blood T cell repertoires in COVID-19. This table comes from immunoSEQ multiplex PCR, and its TCRdb copy is limited to in-frame clones, with some not included. The data show roughly 190,000 clones, roughly three quarters seen once. The sequencing sample was made of peripheral blood. The receptor source for this set is a woman aged 45-60 years with active or convalescent COVID-19. Each CDR3 is given with its conserved first and last residue. D genes are given only for firm matches. For some rows the clone size is stated as once, few or many, or as a class when expanded; others skip it.

>TRBV7-2|TRBD2|TRBJ2-1|-
TGTGCCAGCAGCCTCTCGCGGGGGGGCTCAAATGAGCAGTTCTTC
CASSLSRGGSNEQFF
>TRBV5-4|-|TRBJ1-1|once
TGTGCCAGCAGCCCCACGCCGAGTAATATGAACACTGAAGCTTTCTTT
CASSPTPSNMNTEAFF
>TRBV4-3|-|TRBJ1-1|-
TGCGCCAGCAGCCAAGCCCGGGGGGCAACTGAAGCTTTCTTT
CASSQARGATEAFF
>TRBV28|TRBD1|TRBJ2-5|-
TGTGCCAGCAGTTTTGGGACAGGGGGCCAAGAGACCCAGTACTTC
CASSFGTGGQETQYF
>TRBV27|-|TRBJ1-2|-
TGTGCCCCGGAGGGATCTACTTACTATGGCTACACCTTC
CAPEGSTYYGYTF
>TRBV6-5|TRBD1|TRBJ1-6|-
TGTGCCAGCAGTTCGGGACAGGGCTATAATTCACCCCTCCACTTT
CASSSGQGYNSPLHF
>TRBV28|-|TRBJ2-7|once
TGTGCCAGCTTCGAGGGGGGGGCATACGAGCAGTACTTC
CASFEGGAYEQYF
>TRBV4-3|TRBD2|TRBJ2-7|-
TGCGCCAGCAGCCAAGAACCTAGCGGGGGGAATTCCGGGGTCTACGAGCAGTACTTC
CASSQEPSGGNSGVYEQYF
>TRBV3-1/TRBV3-2|TRBD1|TRBJ1-1|few
TGTGCCAGCAGCCAAGGGACAGGGTATGGAGAAGCTTTCTTT
CASSQGTGYGEAFF
>TRBV5-5|-|TRBJ2-6|few
TGTGCCAGCAGCTCTGCGGGCTCACGTAGGGACCTGACTTTC
CASSSAGSRRDLTF
>TRBV7-2|-|TRBJ2-7|-
TGTGCCAGCACCCCAGGCAGGGAACTTGCCTACGAGCAGTACTTC
CASTPGRELAYEQYF
>TRBV4-2|-|TRBJ1-3|-
TGTGCCAGCGGTATAGGAGGCGGCTGGTCTGGAAACACCATATATTTT
CASGIGGGWSGNTIYF
>TRBV19|TRBD1|TRBJ1-2|few
TGTGCCAGTAGTATAGTCCTCGACAGGGTTCATGGCTACACCTTC
CASSIVLDRVHGYTF
>TRBV19|-|TRBJ1-5|few
TGTGCCAGTAGTATAGGACAGGATCAGCCCCAGCATTTT
CASSIGQDQPQHF
>TRBV9|-|TRBJ1-2|-
TGTGCCAGCAGCGTTAGTGCTAACTATGGCTACACCTTC
CASSVSANYGYTF
>TRBV5-4|TRBD2|TRBJ2-1|once
TGTGCCAGCAGACAGGACTGGACTAGAGGGCTTGAGCAGTTCTTC
CASRQDWTRGLEQFF
>TRBV19|-|TRBJ1-5|-
TGTGCCAGTAGTATAGTCGTCGGACAGCTAGCTCAGCCCCAGCATTTT
CASSIVVGQLAQPQHF
>TRBV9|TRBD1|TRBJ2-5|-
TGTGCCAGCTCGGATTCAGGTGACAGGGGTCGTACCCAGTACTTC
CASSDSGDRGRTQYF
>TRBV30|TRBD2|TRBJ2-7|-
TGTGCCTGGTCACGGTTTAGGGCTAGCGGGGGGCCGACCTCCTACGAGCAGTACTTC
CAWSRFRASGGPTSYEQYF
>TRBV11-2|TRBD1|TRBJ2-4|-
TGTGCCAGCAGCTCCGACAGGGGAGACATTCAGTACTTC
CASSSDRGDIQYF
>TRBV7-2|-|TRBJ1-6|-
TGTGCCAGCAGCTTAGCGTCCGACAGGAATAATTCACCCCTCCACTTT
CASSLASDRNNSPLHF
>TRBV9|-|TRBJ1-2|once
TGTGCCAGCAGTAACCAGGGAGGATATGGCTACACCTTC
CASSNQGGYGYTF
>TRBV18|-|TRBJ1-2|-
TGTGCCAGCTCACTACAGGTGGACTATGGCTACACCTTC
CASSLQVDYGYTF
>TRBV29-1|-|TRBJ2-2|-
TGCAGCGCCCGGGATCAGACCGGGGAGCTGTTTTTT
CSARDQTGELFF
>TRBV6-2/TRBV6-3|-|TRBJ2-1|-
TGTGCCAGCAGTTATCCGGGCAATGAGCAGTTCTTC
CASSYPGNEQFF
>TRBV6-5|TRBD1|TRBJ1-2|-
TGTGCCAGCAACGCACAGGGGGCGGGTGGCTACACCTTC
CASNAQGAGGYTF
>TRBV28|-|TRBJ1-4|-
TGTGCCAGCGGGGCAGGAGGGACGAATGAAAAACTGTTTTTT
CASGAGGTNEKLFF
>TRBV4-3|TRBD2|TRBJ2-5|once
TGCGCCAGCAGCTTAAGCCTCGGGACTAGCGGGGGGGCGTACCAAGAGACCCAGTACTTC
CASSLSLGTSGGAYQETQYF
>TRBV19|-|TRBJ2-5|-
TGTGCCAGTAGTATGGGCGGGGCGGAGACCCAGTACTTC
CASSMGGAETQYF
>TRBV6-6|TRBD2|TRBJ2-1|-
TGTGCCAGCAGTTACCTCACTAGCGGGGGGCACAATGAGCAGTTCTTC
CASSYLTSGGHNEQFF
>TRBV6-1|-|TRBJ1-2|-
TGTGCCAGCAGTGAAGGTTATCGTCTATATGGCTACACCTTC
CASSEGYRLYGYTF
>TRBV7-2|-|TRBJ1-1|-
TGTGCCAGCAGCTATACAGGGTCCGGGAACACTGAAGCTTTCTTT
CASSYTGSGNTEAFF
>TRBV28|TRBD2|TRBJ2-5|-
TGTGCCAGCAGCTACCGCGGACTAGCGGGAAAAGAGACCCAGTACTTC
CASSYRGLAGKETQYF
>TRBV9|TRBD2|TRBJ2-1|-
TGTGCCAGCAGCCCTTCGACTAGCGGTATTGACAATGAGCAGTTCTTC
CASSPSTSGIDNEQFF
>TRBV7-2|TRBD2|TRBJ2-5|-
TGTGCCAGCAGCCCCCGGACTAGCGGGCAAGAGACCCAGTACTTC
CASSPRTSGQETQYF
>TRBV5-6|-|TRBJ1-2|-
TGTGCCAGCAGCTTGGTCCAGGGAACTAACTATGGCTACACCTTC
CASSLVQGTNYGYTF
>TRBV19|TRBD1|TRBJ1-4|-
TGTGCCAGTAGCGAGACAGGGGTTACTAATGAAAAACTGTTTTTT
CASSETGVTNEKLFF
>TRBV3-1/TRBV3-2|-|TRBJ2-1|-
TGTGCCAGCAGCCAAAACAGGGCCGATGAGCAGTTCTTC
CASSQNRADEQFF
>TRBV6-5|-|TRBJ1-1|-
TGTGCCAGCAGTTACCTAGAACGCCGGGGAGGAACTGAAGCTTTCTTT
CASSYLERRGGTEAFF
>TRBV20-1|-|TRBJ1-2|-
TGCAGTGCCGAGGCGTCTGGCTACACCTTC
CSAEASGYTF
>TRBV4-3|TRBD2|TRBJ2-3|-
TGCGCCAGCAGCCAAGAAGCTAGCGGGGGGTATAACACAGATACGCAGTATTTT
CASSQEASGGYNTDTQYF
>TRBV24-1|TRBD2|TRBJ2-1|-
TGTGCCACCAGTGACCAGAGACTAGCGGGCCCCAACAATGAGCAGTTCTTC
CATSDQRLAGPNNEQFF
>TRBV6-5|TRBD1|TRBJ1-1|-
TGTGCCAGCAGTTACGGGGACAGGGAAGCTTTCTTT
CASSYGDREAFF
>TRBV7-2|TRBD2|TRBJ2-7|once
TGTGCCAGCAGCTTAGCACTCGCGGGGGATGGGTACGAGCAGTACTTC
CASSLALAGDGYEQYF
>TRBV29-1|TRBD2|TRBJ2-5|-
TGCAGCGTTGAAGATTGGACTAGCGGGAGGGCCAGGGAGACCCAGTACTTC
CSVEDWTSGRARETQYF
>TRBV27|TRBD2|TRBJ2-3|-
TGTGCCAGCAGGAGTAGCGGGAGGGGCGCTGGCACAGATACGCAGTATTTT
CASRSSGRGAGTDTQYF
>TRBV7-2|-|TRBJ1-1|-
TGTGCCAGCAGCCGGGGGAATTCGGGCACTGAAGCTTTCTTT
CASSRGNSGTEAFF
>TRBV7-3|-|TRBJ2-2|-
TGTGCCAGCAGCCCCCGAGTAGGCAGGGCCGGGGAGCTGTTTTTT
CASSPRVGRAGELFF
>TRBV11-2|-|TRBJ1-2|once
TGTGCCAGCAGCGAAACCGACAGTGGCAACTATGGCTACACCTTC
CASSETDSGNYGYTF
>TRBV4-3|-|TRBJ2-7|-
TGCGCCAGCAGCCAAAAGAGCCAGGGGCAGGGCTACGAGCAGTACTTC
CASSQKSQGQGYEQYF
>TRBV6-5|TRBD1|TRBJ1-4|-
TGTGCCAGCACCGGGACAGGGGTGTGGGGAGAAAAACTGTTTTTT
CASTGTGVWGEKLFF
>TRBV19|TRBD1|TRBJ1-5|few
TGTGCCTCGGCGGAGACAGGGGGCGGTCAGCCCCAGCATTTT
CASAETGGGQPQHF
>TRBV5-8|TRBD1|TRBJ2-7|once
TGTGCCAGCAGCTGGGCACCGGGACAGAACTCCTACGAGCAGTACTTC
CASSWAPGQNSYEQYF
>TRBV19|-|TRBJ1-2|once
TGTGCCAGTAGTATAACCCAGGGATCTTACTCTGGCTACACCTTC
CASSITQGSYSGYTF
>TRBV9|TRBD1|TRBJ1-2|once
TGTGCCAGCAGCTCCCCCGGGACAGGGTCGGAGGGCTACACCTTC
CASSSPGTGSEGYTF
>TRBV28|TRBD2|TRBJ2-1|-
TGTGCCAGCAGTTTATTGGCGGGAGGTCTGGTAAATGAGCAGTTCTTC
CASSLLAGGLVNEQFF
>TRBV12-3/TRBV12-4|-|TRBJ1-2|-
TGTGCCAGCAAAGGGCAGGGTGTAGGCTACACCTTC
CASKGQGVGYTF
>TRBV4-2|TRBD1|TRBJ1-2|few
TGTGCCAGCAGCCAAACCCGACAGGGGAATAGCTACACCTTC
CASSQTRQGNSYTF
>TRBV24-1|TRBD2|TRBJ2-2|-
TGTGCCACCAGTGATTTCGGGGCGAGCGGGGGGGCTGGCACCGGGGAGCTGTTTTTT
CATSDFGASGGAGTGELFF
>TRBV10-3|-|TRBJ1-3|-
TGTGCCATCAGTGACAGAAACGGAAACACCATATATTTT
CAISDRNGNTIYF